This TCR beta chain was retrieved from a study of CD8 T cells in ankylosing spondylitis. Study results and caveats: Apparently characteristic of ankylosing spondylitis blood was a TCR beta motif (about 8 highly homologous variants). Disease-linked clones reportedly concentrated significantly in matched ankylosing spondylitis synovial fluid.

The CDR3 is 15 amino acids. V was clipped by 4 bases and J by 4 bases, with 16 bases between them. CDR1 and CDR2 from the germline V gene are SEHNR and FQNEAQ (reference sequence). In making TCR beta libraries, quantitative 5'-RACE with molecular barcodes was used. A single record per CDR3 protein comes from TCRdb applying MiXCR to the 5' RACE reads. The sample lists approximately 300,000 distinct CDR3 sequences; 7% to 9% were seen once. In regard to this clonotype: The antigen is undetermined.

Sequenced: blood, either unsorted or a sorted T cell fraction (not recorded which). The chain links TRBV7-9 to TRBJ2-5; a weak D match, TRBD1 (7 bases). The sequence was obtained from a male donor with ankylosing spondylitis. CDR3 sequence reads: CASSSSTGEAETQYF. The CDR3 bases are TGTGCCAGCAGCTCTTCCACAGGGGAGGCAGAGACCCAGTACTTC.